This T cell receptor beta chain originates from a study of cytomegalovirus exposure and HLA in healthy donors. The germline gives CDR1 SEHNR, CDR2 FQNEAQ (reference sequence). This CDR3 is built from 13 residues. The primer mix had 60 Vbeta and 13 Jbeta primers. The table came from immunoSEQ multiplex PCR; TCRdb's copy has only in-frame clones and leaves some out. The sample lists 150,000 to 180,000 clones, nearly 80% occurring once. A note on this clone: At one of its ends the junction is not consistent with the germline gene, which may arise from a read error.

The specimen sequenced was PBMCs. The sequence was obtained from a man aged 30 to 39 in good health and CMV-seropositive. The chain is built from TRBV7-9 and TRBJ2-3; D is unresolved. CDR3 nucleotides: TGTGCCGGCAGTGAGCAGGGCACAGATACGCAGTATTTT. This gives the protein CAGSEQGTDTQYF.